The rows below give T cell receptor beta chains drawn from one sample of a study of CD8+ T cells in alopecia areata. Only in-frame clones appear in the TCRdb table, and some are missing; sequencing was by immunoSEQ multiplex PCR. The data hold about 150,000 clones, with less than 65% observed a single time. Sequencing was carried out using CD8+ T cells sorted from blood. The receptors derive from a human donor in good health. CDR3s include the opening cysteine and the closing phenylalanine or tryptophan. A D gene is named only where the DNA matches it firmly. Clone size appears in some rows only: once, few, many, or a class for an expanded clone.

TRBJ2-5 TRBD1 TRBV15 . TGTGCCACCGGGACAGGGGGCTTGGGGGAGACCCAGTACTTC CATGTGGLGETQYF
TRBJ2-3 TRBD2 TRBV27 . TGTGCCAGCAGTTTATGGGCTAGCGGGAGGGAAGATACGCAGTATTTT CASSLWASGREDTQYF
TRBJ1-5 . TRBV6-5 . TGTGCCAGCAGTCCCGGGAGGGCGGGCAATCAGCCCCAGCATTTT CASSPGRAGNQPQHF
TRBJ2-3 TRBD2 TRBV7-9 few TGTGCCAGCAGCCGACTAGCGGGAGCCACAGATACGCAGTATTTT CASSRLAGATDTQYF
TRBJ2-7 . TRBV27 . TGTGCCAGCAGTCTTCGACAGGCCTACGAGCAGTACTTC CASSLRQAYEQYF
TRBJ2-3 . TRBV29-1 . TGCAGCGTTGACCCCGTTGACCCGTACACAGATACGCAGTATTTT CSVDPVDPYTDTQYF
TRBJ2-5 . TRBV6-1 . TGTGCCAGCAGTGAATCGTGGGAGACCCAGTACTTC CASSESWETQYF
TRBJ1-5 . TRBV6-1 few TGTGCCAGCAGTACACGGTCCTATAGCAATCAGCCCCAGCATTTT CASSTRSYSNQPQHF
TRBJ1-5 . TRBV7-2 . TGTGCCAGCAGCTTTTTCTCAGGGAGGCTCAATCAGCCCCAGCATTTT CASSFFSGRLNQPQHF
TRBJ2-5 . TRBV30 . TGTGCCTGGAGCGGACAGCAGGCGTGGCAAGAGACCCAGTACTTC CAWSGQQAWQETQYF
TRBJ2-1 TRBD1 TRBV27 few TGTGCCAGCAGTTTAGGACAGGCTGGGGTCAATGAGCAGTTCTTC CASSLGQAGVNEQFF
TRBJ1-4 TRBD1 TRBV29-1 . TGCAGCGTGAGGGCCGACAGGGTGGGTGAAAAACTGTTTTTT CSVRADRVGEKLFF
TRBJ1-2 . TRBV4-1 . TGCGCCAGCAGCCCGGAGGGATTTGGCTATGGCTACACCTTC CASSPEGFGYGYTF
TRBJ2-7 . TRBV14 . TGTGCCAGCAGCCAAGTATCCATCCCCGGCGAGCAGTACTTC CASSQVSIPGEQYF
TRBJ1-2 . TRBV4-2 . TGTGCCAGCAGCCAAGATCAAGGGGCAGGGTTTGGTGGCTACACCTTC CASSQDQGAGFGGYTF
TRBJ2-6 TRBD1 TRBV9 . TGTGCCAGCAGCGTGGGACAGGGGTCTGGGGCCAACGTCCTGACTTTC CASSVGQGSGANVLTF
TRBJ1-5 . TRBV5-6 . TGTGCCAGCAGCTTGGCTTCGTTCGCAGGGAGGTTGCCCCAGCATTTT CASSLASFAGRLPQHF
TRBJ2-2 . TRBV6-5 . TGTGCCAGCACCCGGACAGCCATCGAAGGGGAGCTGTTTTTT CASTRTAIEGELFF
TRBJ2-5 TRBD2 TRBV15 . TGTGCCACCAGCAGTCGGCTAGCGGGGGATTTCGGCCTACAAGAGACCCAGTACTTC CATSSRLAGDFGLQETQYF
TRBJ2-7 TRBD2 TRBV2 . TGTGCCAGCAGTGACCCAAAGACTAGCGTCTTCTCCTACGAGCAGTACTTC CASSDPKTSVFSYEQYF
TRBJ2-2 . TRBV15 . TGTGCCACCAGCGTAGGGGGAATTGGTGGGAACCCCGGGGAGCTGTTTTTT CATSVGGIGGNPGELFF
TRBJ2-7 . TRBV5-1 . TGCGCCAGCAGCTTGGAGGACACGCCCTCCTACGAGCAGTACTTC CASSLEDTPSYEQYF
TRBJ1-5 . TRBV14 . TGTGCCAGCAGCCAAGATGGAGCTTGTCAGCCCCAGCATTTT CASSQDGACQPQHF
TRBJ2-1 . TRBV29-1 . TGCAGCGTTGTATTAGCGGTGACCAATGAGCAGTTCTTC CSVVLAVTNEQFF
TRBJ2-7 TRBD1 TRBV27 . TGTGCCAGCAGTCCGACAGGGGCGAAGGTGTCCTACGAGCAGTACTTC CASSPTGAKVSYEQYF
TRBJ2-7 TRBD1 TRBV6-5 . TGTGCCAGTGACTTAACAGGGGCCGCGTTCGAGCAGTACTTC CASDLTGAAFEQYF
TRBJ1-2 TRBD1 TRBV29-1 . TGCAGCGTTGAGGCGGCAGGGGGCGCCGACTATGGCTACACCTTC CSVEAAGGADYGYTF
TRBJ2-5 . TRBV29-1 . TGCAGCGTTGTGGCTCCAAAGGCCCAGTACTTC CSVVAPKAQYF
TRBJ2-7 TRBD2 TRBV4-2 . TGTGCCAGCAGCCAAGAGGGAGGGAGCTCCTACGAGCAGTACTTC CASSQEGGSSYEQYF
TRBJ1-1 TRBD1 TRBV30 once TGTGCCTGGACAGGGGGGTCACAAGCTGAAGCTTTCTTT CAWTGGSQAEAFF
TRBJ2-7 . TRBV4-2 . TGTGCCAGCAGCCAAGAATCAGGGTTCTCCTACGAGCAGTACTTC CASSQESGFSYEQYF
TRBJ2-1 . TRBV27 . TGTGCCAGCAGTTTCTCGCGAAGTGAGCAGTTCTTC CASSFSRSEQFF
TRBJ2-2 TRBD1 TRBV7-3 . TGTGCCAGCAGCCCCGGACAGGTCAATACCGGGGAGCTGTTTTTT CASSPGQVNTGELFF
TRBJ2-7 . TRBV23-1 few TGCGCCAGCAGTCCGGGACACAACTACGAGCAGTACTTC CASSPGHNYEQYF
TRBJ2-7 . TRBV7-9 . TGTGCCAGCAGCCACACTTACGAGCAGTACTTC CASSHTYEQYF
TRBJ1-1 TRBD1 TRBV28 . TGTGCCAGCAGCCGAACCACAGGGGGATCGACTGAAGCTTTCTTT CASSRTTGGSTEAFF
TRBJ2-2 . TRBV2 . TGTGCCAGCAACTCCGGGACAACGAACACCGGGGAGCTGTTTTTT CASNSGTTNTGELFF
TRBJ2-2 TRBD1 TRBV27 . TGTGCCAGCACCTCGGGACAGACGAACACCGGGGAGCTGTTTTTT CASTSGQTNTGELFF
TRBJ1-1 . TRBV5-1 . TGCGCCAGCAGGTATGACGGACCGAACACTGAAGCTTTCTTT CASRYDGPNTEAFF
TRBJ2-3 TRBD1 TRBV5-1 . TGCGCCAGCAGCGCCGGGACAGAAAGCACAGATACGCAGTATTTT CASSAGTESTDTQYF
TRBJ1-2 . TRBV9 few TGTGCCAGCAGCGTAGTGGGACCGGCGGATGGCTACACCTTC CASSVVGPADGYTF
TRBJ1-1 . TRBV30 . TGTGCCACCGGCCCAGAAGCTTTCTTT CATGPEAFF
TRBJ2-1 TRBD2 TRBV5-1 . TGCGCCAGCAGTTTAACTAGCGGGAGTATCGATGAGCAGTTCTTC CASSLTSGSIDEQFF
TRBJ2-6 . TRBV6-6 . TGTGCCAGGGAATCTGGGGCCAACGTCCTGACTTTC CARESGANVLTF
TRBJ1-2 . TRBV30 . TGTGCCTGGAGTGCTCCAGGGGCGCATGGCTACACCTTC CAWSAPGAHGYTF
TRBJ2-7 TRBD2 TRBV29-1 . TGCAGCGTTGAAGGATTAGCGGGGGGTTACGAGCAGTACTTC CSVEGLAGGYEQYF
TRBJ2-1 . TRBV6-4 few TGTGCCAGCAGTGACTCCTTGGGCGGGTCTGAGCAGTTCTTC CASSDSLGGSEQFF
TRBJ2-7 TRBD2 TRBV7-3 . TGTGCCAGCAGCTCGGGACTAGCGGGAGACGAGCAGTACTTC CASSSGLAGDEQYF